This TCR beta chain was obtained from a study of blood T cell repertoires in COVID-19. In the study overall: Samples taken during acute and convalescent COVID-19 were collected in the United States, Italy and Spain. In each case, the material was cDNA or gDNA derived from T cells, B-cell-depleted T cells, or PBMCs.

As processed by the authors: Reference gene primers were amplified, and this amplification served to estimate nucleated cell counts. Sequenced by immunoSEQ multiplex PCR; TCRdb stores in-frame clones only, minus some. V and J calls and clone size are copied from that table; D and trimming were computed from the DNA. The data contain about 97,000 clones, roughly nine tenths of them singletons. CDR3 length: 15 amino acids. CDR1 is LNHDA and CDR2 is SQIVND in the germline V gene (reference sequence). V was pared by 6 bases and J by 4 bases, with 15 bases between. Specimen: peripheral blood. V usage is TRBV19 and J usage is TRBJ2-2; a possible D gene is TRBD2 (7 bases). The source of this sequence is a man aged 45-65 years with acute or convalescent COVID-19. Written as DNA, the CDR3 is TGTGCCAGTAGCTGGACAGCGGGGATCACCGGGGAGCTGTTTTTT. Protein sequence: CASSWTAGITGELFF.